Each of the 27 T cell receptor beta chains below was sequenced from the same sample in a study of graft-versus-host responses after intestinal transplantation. Researchers processed graft tissue to release intraepithelial and lamina propria lymphocytes. TCRdb keeps only in-frame clones here, not all; method: immunoSEQ multiplex PCR. The repertoire holds about 1,100 clones, with more than 75% as singletons. The sample here was ileum tissue, taken 250 days after intestinal transplantation. These receptors all come from a human patient who received an intestinal transplant, so some T cells may come from the graft donor.

This CDR3 reads CASWGLGTVSSYNEQFF. The CDR3 nucleotides are TGTGCCAGCTGGGGACTAGGGACCGTCAGCTCCTACAATGAGCAGTTCTTC. The chain joins TRBV13 to TRBJ2-1; 8 nucleotides match TRBD2. This CDR3 contains 17 residues. V was clipped by 8 bases and J by 0 bases; unmatched bases: 12. CDR1 is PRHDT, CDR2 FYEKMQ, per germline (reference sequence). The whole variable domain, remainder taken from reference TRBV13 and TRBJ2-1, is AAGVIQSPRHLIKEKRETATLKCYPIPRHDTVYWYQQGPGQDPQFLISFYEKMQSDKGSIPDRFSAQQFSDYHSELNMSSLELGDSALYFCASWGLGTVSSYNEQFFGPGTRLTVL.

V gene TRBV6-1 combines with J gene TRBJ2-7, with D possibly matching TRBD1 (6 bases). There are 15 residues in the CDR3. Per germline, CDR1 MNHNS and CDR2 SASEGT. With 1 base removed from V and 2 bases from J, the gap between germline ends came to 12 bases. The CDR3 is CASSEGRGTPYEQYF. CDR3 DNA: TGTGCCAGCAGTGAAGGAAGGGGGACACCCTACGAGCAGTACTTC.

The chain has TRBV28 and TRBJ2-7; 7 bases are shared with TRBD2. CDR1 and CDR2 (germline): MDHEN, SYDVKM. With 6 bases clipped from V and 0 bases from J, the junction kept 8 bases outside the gene matches. The CDR3 extends over 15 amino acids. The CDR3 sequence: CASRPQRGGSYEQYF. CDR3 nucleotides: TGTGCCAGCAGGCCCCAGCGCGGGGGCTCCTACGAGCAGTACTTC.

V is TRBV27 and J is TRBJ2-3, with 8 bases that match TRBD2. J lost 1 base, V lost 3 bases, and 9 bases had no gene match. The CDR3 contains 17 residues. In germline, CDR1 is MNHEY, CDR2 SMNVEV (reference sequence). The CDR3 here is CASSFLLAARGTDTQYF. The CDR3 region has the DNA TGTGCCAGCAGTTTCCTACTAGCGGCCCGGGGCACAGATACGCAGTATTTT.

V is TRBV4-1 and J is TRBJ2-7; D gene ambiguous. The germline gives CDR1 MGHRA, CDR2 YSYEKL. This CDR3 comprises 14 residues. V lost 0 bases, J lost 1 base, and 7 bases lay in between. The CDR3 spells CASSQDLFSYEQYF. The CDR3 region has the DNA TGCGCCAGCAGCCAAGACCTCTTTTCCTACGAGCAGTACTTC.

The rearrangement joins TRBV6-1 to TRBJ1-5; D not certain. This CDR3 region has 13 residues. V shed 8 bases and J shed 5 bases, with 13 bases lying between them. In germline, CDR1 is MNHNS, CDR2 SASEGT. The CDR3 loop reads CASAWGFDQPQHF. CDR3 coding DNA: TGTGCCAGCGCGTGGGGTTTCGATCAGCCCCAGCATTTT.

The chain employs TRBV4-2 and TRBJ2-1; 7 bases are a match to TRBD2. Germline V gives CDR1 LGHNA, CDR2 YNFKEQ. The V gene end was trimmed by 1 base and the J gene end by 0 bases; junction bases not matched to a gene: 3. The CDR3 spans 16 residues. In nucleotides, the CDR3 is TGTGCCAGCAGCCAAGCCACTAGCGTCTCCTACAATGAGCAGTTCTTC. Translation gives CASSQATSVSYNEQFF.

V gene TRBV5-6 combines with J gene TRBJ2-7; the D is unclear. Trimming removed 0 bases from V and 6 bases from J, with 4 bases in between. The CDR3 extends over 11 amino acids. Looked up from germline, CDR1 is SGHDT and CDR2 is YYEEEE. CDR3 residues: CASSLEGEQYF. The CDR3 bases are TGTGCCAGCAGCTTGGAAGGCGAGCAGTACTTC.

This clone was counted once. The rearrangement joins TRBV7-6 to TRBJ2-1; 7 bases line up with TRBD2. The CDR3 has 15 amino acids. The germline CDR1 and CDR2 sequences are SGHVS and FNYEAQ. V was clipped by 2 bases and J by 2 bases; unmatched bases: 3. The CDR3 DNA is TGTGCCAGCAGCTTACCGCGGGAGACCTACAATGAGCAGTTCTTC. It specifies CASSLPRETYNEQFF.

The chain is built from TRBV5-4 and TRBJ2-5; D might be TRBD2 (5 bases). Germline lookup yields CDR1 SGHNT and CDR2 YYREEE (reference sequence). V was cut by 0 bases and J by 5 bases, with 17 bases left in between. This CDR3 has 16 residues. CDR3 protein: CASSLGGNRGGETQYF. The DNA of the CDR3 is TGTGCCAGCAGCTTGGGGGGTAATAGAGGAGGTGAGACCCAGTACTTC.

The chain links TRBV6-6 to TRBJ1-6, with D uncertain. The length of the CDR3 is 16 residues. The V end was cut by 4 bases, the J end by 9 bases, with 19 bases between. Per the germline V gene, CDR1 is MNHNY and CDR2 is SVGAGI (reference sequence). CDR3 region: CASSSSSGGGGSPLHF. The DNA of the CDR3 is TGTGCCAGCAGTTCCTCTAGCGGCGGAGGCGGTTCACCCCTCCACTTT.

V is TRBV30 and J is TRBJ2-1; weak D call: TRBD2 (5 bases). V gave up 5 bases and J gave up 8 bases, with 16 bases separating them. The germline V gene has CDR1 GTSNPN and CDR2 SVGIG (reference sequence). The CDR3 is 13 residues long. This chain's CDR3 is CAWGVEMRDEQFF. As DNA, the CDR3 is TGTGCCTGGGGCGTCGAGATGAGGGATGAGCAGTTCTTC.

In DNA form, the CDR3 reads TGTGCCAGCAGCGTAGAGGAGCGGGTGCGGGAGACCCAGTACTTC. This codes for CASSVEERVRETQYF. This sequence joins TRBV9 and TRBJ2-5; the D gene is possibly TRBD2 (6 bases). The V end lost 0 bases, the J end lost 5 bases, and 14 bases lay between the germline ends. Germline V gives CDR1 SGDLS, CDR2 YYNGEE. CDR3 length equals 15 residues.

The rearrangement joins TRBV5-5 to TRBJ2-5; TRBD1 agrees at 9 bases. Germline CDR1 reads SGHKS; CDR2 reads YYEKEE (reference sequence). The CDR3 loop spans 15 amino acids. V shed 1 base, J shed 3 bases, and the junction held 4 bases outside the gene matches. Here the CDR3 reads CASSLRGQGEETQYF. CDR3 nucleotides: TGTGCCAGCAGCTTGCGGGGACAGGGAGAAGAGACCCAGTACTTC.

CDR3 in amino acids: CAINTGELFF. The CDR3 DNA sequence: TGCGCCATTAACACCGGGGAGCTGTTTTTT. The V call is TRBV4-3, the J call TRBJ2-2; no clear D. The CDR3 has 10 residues. The V gene lost 10 bases and the J gene lost 2 bases, with 2 bases spanning the gap. CDR1 and CDR2 (germline): LGHNA, YSLEER.

The V and J genes are TRBV7-9 and TRBJ2-1; D may be TRBD2 (5 bases). This CDR3 comprises 11 residues. Per the germline V gene, CDR1 is SEHNR and CDR2 is FQNEAQ (reference sequence). The V gene lost 1 base and the J gene lost 10 bases, with 5 bases spanning the gap. Here the CDR3 reads CASSLGGEQFF. CDR3 in DNA: TGTGCCAGCAGCTTAGGAGGGGAGCAGTTCTTC.

The chain couples TRBV11-3 to TRBJ2-1; 9 bases match TRBD2. CDR3 length: 14 amino acids. Germline loops: CDR1 SGHNT, CDR2 YENEEA. V trimming: 3 bases; J trimming: 7 bases; junction bases outside the gene matches: 4. The CDR3 region is CASSLLAGSNEQFF. DNA for the CDR3: TGTGCCAGCAGCTTGCTAGCGGGGTCAAATGAGCAGTTCTTC.

The count of this clone is one. The chain couples TRBV27 to TRBJ2-7; no clear D. V lost 5 bases to trimming and J lost 3 bases, with 5 bases between them. The CDR3 consists of 11 residues. The V gene's germline CDR1 is MNHEY and CDR2 SMNVEV (reference sequence). The CDR3 region is CASSTLYEQYF. The CDR3 DNA reads TGTGCCAGCAGTACCCTCTACGAGCAGTACTTC.

The chain employs TRBV6-1 and TRBJ1-4; 9 bases match TRBD1. V was clipped by 4 bases and J by 0 bases; unmatched bases: 6. The V gene's germline CDR1 is MNHNS and CDR2 SASEGT. This CDR3 spans 17 amino acids. The CDR3 reads CASSGRQGGSTNEKLFF. The CDR3 bases are TGTGCCAGCAGTGGCCGACAGGGGGGCTCAACTAATGAAAAACTGTTTTTT.

This clone was observed a few times. This chain joins TRBV5-6 and TRBJ2-5; the D is unclear. There are 13 residues in the CDR3. Germline loops: CDR1 SGHDT, CDR2 YYEEEE. Trimming shortened V by 0 bases and J by 1 base, and 4 bases separated the two germline ends. CDR3 nucleotide sequence: TGTGCCAGCAGCTTGGGTGCCCAAGAGACCCAGTACTTC. Translated, it gives CASSLGAQETQYF.

The V and J genes are TRBV28 and TRBJ2-3; TRBD2 might be the D (6 bases). V lost 6 bases and J lost 1, with 8 bases in between. Looked up from germline, CDR1 is MDHEN and CDR2 is SYDVKM. The length of the CDR3 is 13 residues. The CDR3 protein is CASSGGGTDTQYF. The CDR3 nucleotides are TGTGCCAGCAGCGGAGGGGGCACAGATACGCAGTATTTT.

This clone occurred a few times. The CDR3 coding sequence is TGTGCCAGCAGGGAACCTGGGGGGACTAATGAAAAACTGTTTTTT. It yields the protein CASREPGGTNEKLFF. The V call is TRBV6-1, the J call TRBJ1-4, with TRBD1 as a possible D gene (5 bases). Germline CDR1 is MNHNS and CDR2 is SASEGT. The CDR3 has 15 residues. V was shortened by 6 bases and J by 2 bases, with 13 bases between the two germline ends.

The J gene is TRBJ2-2, the V gene TRBV28; D unresolved. This CDR3 has 14 amino acids. The germline V gene has CDR1 MDHEN and CDR2 SYDVKM. V was pared by 2 bases and J by 3 bases, with 7 bases between. The CDR3 spells CASSLGRDTGELFF. As DNA, the CDR3 is TGTGCCAGCAGTTTAGGACGGGACACCGGGGAGCTGTTTTTT.

The chain has TRBV18 and TRBJ1-4; D gene uncertain. This CDR3 is 17 amino acids long. Germline V CDR1 and CDR2: KGHSH, LQKENI. The V end lost 4 bases, the J end lost 6 bases, and 21 bases lay between the germline ends. CDR3: CASSRFTVNYVDEKLFF. CDR3 sequence (DNA): TGTGCCAGCTCACGTTTCACCGTAAACTACGTGGATGAAAAACTGTTTTTT.

This clone is deemed large. J is TRBJ1-1 and V is TRBV12-5, with unresolved D. Trimming pared 3 bases from V and 0 bases from J, leaving 5 bases between. CDR1 and CDR2 from the germline V gene are LGHNT and FRNRAP. This CDR3 contains 13 residues. CDR3 nucleotides: TGTGCTAGTGGTTTCGGCTTGAACACTGAAGCTTTCTTT. It yields the protein CASGFGLNTEAFF.

The rearrangement joins TRBV28 to TRBJ1-5; tentative D call: TRBD1 (6 bases). The V end was cut by 6 bases, the J end by 5 bases, with 17 bases between. This CDR3 region has 15 residues. Germline values: CDR1 MDHEN, CDR2 SYDVKM. The CDR3 region is CASSPPPGVYQPQHF. The CDR3 nucleotides are TGTGCCAGCAGCCCCCCCCCAGGGGTGTATCAGCCCCAGCATTTT.

The CDR3 nucleotides are TGCGCCAGCGTACAAAGAGCGGGACACACGAGTCCTTATAGCAATCAGCCCCAGCATTTT. Translated: CASVQRAGHTSPYSNQPQHF. V gene TRBV5-1 combines with J gene TRBJ1-5, with D possibly matching TRBD1 (6 bases). This CDR3 contains 20 residues. V was clipped by 7 bases and J by 0 bases, with 29 bases between them. Looked up from germline, CDR1 is SGHRS and CDR2 is YFSETQ.